The T cell receptor beta chain under discussion was sequenced for a study of spatial heterogeneity in lung cancer. Study context: In the raw reads, each unique TCR and UMI combination was present more than ten times on average.

Individual TCR cDNA molecules each bore their own unique molecular identifier. A single record per CDR3 protein comes from TCRdb applying MiXCR to the 5' RACE reads. The table shows 5,500 to 8,000 distinct CDR3 sequences, with less than 6% occurring only once. This clonotype was observed a few times. Described time point: sample taken at primary tumor resection. Sequencing covered unsorted whole RNA taken from tumor, nontumor lung or frozen PBMC. This CDR3 region has 13 residues. Trimming left V 0 bases short and J 9 bases short, with 6 bases between. Germline V lookup: CDR1 SGHAT, CDR2 FQNNGV. This sequence joins TRBV11-2 and TRBJ1-6, with D unresolved. This sequence was found in a female donor with early-stage non-small cell lung cancer. The source material was normal lung tissue next to the tumor, sampled at surgery. The CDR3 spells CASSLDTFSPLHF. DNA of the CDR3: TGTGCCAGCAGCTTAGATACATTTTCACCCCTCCACTTT.